This is a list of T cell receptor beta chains from one sample in a study of CD8+CD57+ T cells in acquired aplastic anemia. TCRdb redid the calling of the reads with MiXCR, one entry per CDR3 protein. Altogether about 150,000 distinct CDR3 sequences are present, over 40% being singletons, with the ten largest covering about 2.9%. Sequencing was carried out using sorted CD4+, CD8+, or CD8+CD57+ T cells (not recorded which) from PBMCs. The receptors were gathered from a human donor with aplastic anemia. The CDR3 runs from the conserved cysteine through the conserved F or W. Fields, in order: clone size, J gene, V gene, D gene, CDR3 DNA, CDR3 protein. D genes are given only for firm matches. Not every row has a clone size; where given, it reads once, few, many or a size class.

- TRBJ1-2 TRBV3-1 - TGTGCCAGCAGCCAAATCACGGCAGGCAACTATGGCTACACCTTC CASSQITAGNYGYTF
many TRBJ2-1 TRBV5-1 - TGCGCCAGCAGCCCGGGACAATACAATGAGCAGTTCTTC CASSPGQYNEQFF
- TRBJ1-5 TRBV30 - TGTGCCTGGAGTGTTGGACAGCTCAATCAGCCCCAGCATTTT CAWSVGQLNQPQHF
few TRBJ2-4 TRBV7-3 TRBD2 TGTGCCAGCAGTAGAACTAGCGGGAGGCGGAACATTCAGTGCTTC CASSRTSGRRNIQCF
many TRBJ2-1 TRBV5-1 - TGCGCCAGCAGCTTGGAGGCCACGGGTAATGAGCAGTTCTTC CASSLEATGNEQFF
many TRBJ1-2 TRBV14 - TGTGCCAGCAGCCAAGGGGAACAGCGGAGCTATGGCTACACCTTC CASSQGEQRSYGYTF
- TRBJ1-1 TRBV7-3 - TGTGCCAGCAGCAACGACCGGAACACTGAAGCTTTCTTT CASSNDRNTEAFF
- TRBJ2-5 TRBV19 TRBD2 TGTGCCAGTAGGGGGGGGGAGACCCAGTACTTC CASRGGETQYF
many TRBJ2-6 TRBV11-2 TRBD1 TGTGCCAGCAGCACAAGCCGGACAGGGGGCGAATATGGGGCCAACGTCCTGACTTTC CASSTSRTGGEYGANVLTF
- TRBJ2-1 TRBV29-1 - TGCAGCGTTGAAGAAGGACTCTCGGTTTTCCAGTTCTTC CSVEEGLSVFQFF
- TRBJ1-5 TRBV2 - TGTGCCAGCAGCGCACCGGGTAGTTGGAACCAGCCCCAGCATTTT CASSAPGSWNQPQHF